This TCR beta chain was found in a study of shared clonotypes between healthy human individuals. The ends lost 4 bases at V and 2 bases at J; junction bases unmatched: 6. In germline, CDR1 is MNHEY, CDR2 SMNVEV (reference sequence). The CDR3 consists of 15 residues. This clone was detected a few times. Its cognate antigen is unknown. Some clones are missing from TCRdb's copy, which holds only in-frame ones; the method was immunoSEQ multiplex PCR. This table holds 600,000 to 750,000 clones, 80% to 95% found once. Study outcomes and limitations: Relative to clonotypes present in all four donors, those not shared had lower generation probabilities. A handful of donors had approximately 4.6% of their naive CD4 clonotypes in common.

The chain joins TRBV27 to TRBJ1-1; 8 bases fit TRBD1. The sequence was obtained from a man aged 18 to 30 in good health. Some clones in this sample may be carry-over from other donors' samples. Sequencing was done on a sample of memory CD8+ T cells from PBMCs. Subset reported: CD45RO+ cells pooled with CCR7-negative TemRA cells. As DNA, the CDR3 is TGTGCCAGCAGTTCCAGGACAGGGCTAAACACTGAAGCTTTCTTT. Translation: CASSSRTGLNTEAFF.